Following are 15 T cell receptor beta chains from one sample sequenced in a study of cytomegalovirus exposure and HLA in healthy donors (dated by TCRdb to about 2017). Libraries were made using the immunoSEQ multiplex PCR assay. For the multiplex PCR, a mixture combining 60 forward primers for TCR Vbeta segments and 13 reverse primers for TCR Jbeta segments was used. TCRdb obtained this table from immuneACCESS and retained in-frame rearrangements with V and J assigned. These tables miss some clones; where compared with another copy, unresolved V genes account for less than half of the shortfall, and the remainder is unexplained. A total of some 180,000 clones appear in this sample, roughly 80% of them only once. The top ten clones comprise about 1.7% of the sample. The source material was PBMCs. The receptors shown here come from a young woman in good health and CMV-seronegative.

The chain joins TRBV4-1 to TRBJ1-2; D remains ambiguous. CDR3 length: 17 residues. Germline assignment: CDR1 MGHRA and CDR2 YSYEKL. With 2 bases removed from V and 0 bases from J, the gap between germline ends came to 16 bases. The CDR3 is CASSQPGRARANYGYTF. CDR3 coding DNA: TGCGCCAGCAGCCAACCGGGGAGAGCCCGCGCTAACTATGGCTACACCTTC.

V and J are TRBV10-3 and TRBJ1-2; D call uncertain. Germline lookup yields CDR1 ENHRY and CDR2 SYGVKD. This CDR3 comprises 17 residues. V gave up 0 bases and J gave up 0 bases, with 14 bases separating them. The CDR3 DNA sequence: TGTGCCATCAGTGAGTCGGCGGGGATTCGAGCTAACTATGGCTACACCTTC. Translating gives CAISESAGIRANYGYTF.

On this clone itself: The same CDR3 is also encoded by other DNA sequences in this sample. The chain joins TRBV6-1 to TRBJ2-7, with D perhaps TRBD2 (5 bases). Germline loops: CDR1 MNHNS, CDR2 SASEGT. This CDR3 region has 15 residues. The V end lost 4 bases, the J end lost 4 bases, and 17 bases lay between the germline ends. CDR3 protein: CASSAWTLQVYEQYF. CDR3 DNA: TGTGCCAGCAGTGCATGGACTCTGCAGGTGTACGAGCAGTACTTC.

The chain has TRBV11-3 and TRBJ2-3, with D possibly TRBD1 on 5 matching bases. This CDR3 spans 13 amino acids. The V gene lost 5 bases and the J gene lost 1 base, with 7 bases spanning the gap. Germline loops: CDR1 SGHNT, CDR2 YENEEA. The CDR3, as DNA: TGTGCCAGCAGCGCCAGGGGCACAGATACGCAGTATTTT. Translated, it gives CASSARGTDTQYF.

This clone was seen a few times. The CDR3 is CASSYSTRDYTF. CDR3 nucleotides: TGTGCCAGCAGTTACTCGACGAGGGACTACACCTTC. V and J are TRBV6-5 and TRBJ1-2; D ambiguous. Germline V gives CDR1 MNHEY, CDR2 SVGAGI. The CDR3 length is 12 residues. Trimming took 0 bases from V and 10 from J, leaving 9 bases between them.

This clone was observed a single time. Other DNA sequences of this sample code for an identical CDR3. This chain uses TRBV5-1 with TRBJ2-1; the D gene is possibly TRBD2 (6 bases). This CDR3 region has 14 residues. Trimming took 1 base from V and 4 from J, leaving 9 bases between them. The V gene's germline CDR1 is SGHRS and CDR2 YFSETQ. The CDR3 is CASSLSSGYNEQFF. The CDR3 nucleotides are TGCGCCAGCAGCTTGAGTAGCGGATACAATGAGCAGTTCTTC.

The V gene is TRBV6-6, the J gene TRBJ2-3, with 11 bases aligning to TRBD2. Germline trimming cut 7 bases from V and 3 bases from J; bases unmatched to any gene: 3. Germline CDR1 and CDR2: MNHNY and SVGAGI (reference sequence). The CDR3 is 14 amino acids. CDR3 in DNA: TGTGCCAGCATGTTAGCGGGAGGGACAGATACGCAGTATTTT. Translated, it gives CASMLAGGTDTQYF.

A remark on this clone: The same CDR3 arises from other DNA sequences in this sample as well. J is TRBJ1-2 and V is TRBV7-9; TRBD1 aligns across 7 bases. The trim removed 1 base at V and 10 bases at J, leaving 18 bases unmatched. Germline-derived CDR1 and CDR2 are SEHNR and FQNEAQ (reference sequence). The CDR3 runs 17 residues. For the CDR3, the DNA is TGTGCCAGCAGCTTAGTTAGTGCGGGACAGACGAAAGGCATCTACACCTTC. Its protein product is CASSLVSAGQTKGIYTF.

The chain carries TRBV7-9 and TRBJ2-2; D remains unclear. The germline CDR1 and CDR2 sequences are SEHNR and FQNEAQ (reference sequence). The CDR3 sequence is 15 residues long. Trimming shortened V by 5 bases and J by 3 bases, and 13 bases separated the two germline ends. The CDR3 sequence is CASSTGRVHTGELFF. For the CDR3, the DNA is TGTGCCAGCAGCACCGGTAGAGTACACACCGGGGAGCTGTTTTTT. The entire variable domain, with the rest obtained from reference TRBV7-9 and TRBJ2-2, is as follows: DTGVSQNPRHKITKRGQNVTFRCDPISEHNRLYWYRQTLGQGPEFLTYFQNEAQLEKSRLLSDRFSAERPKGSFSTLEIQRTEQGDSAMYLCASSTGRVHTGELFFGEGSRLTVL.

This clone was counted between two and nine times. This chain joins TRBV30 and TRBJ1-1, with D hard to call. The CDR3 runs 13 residues. Trimming removed 0 bases at V and 4 bases at J, with 9 bases between. Germline lookup yields CDR1 GTSNPN and CDR2 SVGIG (reference sequence). The DNA of the CDR3 is TGTGCCTGGAGTGTAGCCGGCGGCACTGAAGCTTTCTTT. Translated: CAWSVAGGTEAFF. The full variable domain, rest sourced from reference TRBV30 and TRBJ1-1, is SQTIHQWPATLVQPVGSPLSLECTVEGTSNPNLYWYRQAAGRGLQLLFYSVGIGQISSEVPQNLSASRPQDRQFILSSKKLLLSDSGFYLCAWSVAGGTEAFFGQGTRLTVV.

As regards this clone: Distinct nucleotide sequences in the sample also encode this CDR3. The chain carries TRBV9 and TRBJ2-1, with D possibly matching TRBD2 (6 bases). Germline values: CDR1 SGDLS, CDR2 YYNGEE. V gave up 0 bases and J gave up 0 bases, with 7 bases separating them. This CDR3 has 15 amino acids. CDR3 amino acids: CASSVDGGSYNEQFF. CDR3 in DNA: TGTGCCAGCAGCGTAGACGGGGGCTCCTACAATGAGCAGTTCTTC.

This clone has just a few counts. This chain connects TRBV27 to TRBJ1-1, with D perhaps matching TRBD1 (5 bases). Looked up from germline, CDR1 is MNHEY and CDR2 is SMNVEV (reference sequence). V was pared by 3 bases and J by 5 bases, with 25 bases between. This CDR3 region has 18 residues. The CDR3 loop reads CASSFRRYGQGQKTEAFF. The CDR3 DNA sequence: TGTGCCAGCAGTTTTCGGCGTTACGGGCAGGGTCAGAAAACTGAAGCTTTCTTT.

J is TRBJ2-7 and V is TRBV28, with a tentative D call TRBD1 (5 bases). Germline loops: CDR1 MDHEN, CDR2 SYDVKM. This CDR3 has 14 residues. V was clipped by 3 bases and J by 1 base, with 10 bases between them. The CDR3 protein is CASSFDRLSYEQYF. CDR3 DNA: TGTGCCAGCAGTTTTGACAGATTATCCTACGAGCAGTACTTC. Combining the CDR3 with reference TRBV28 and TRBJ2-7 gives the whole variable domain DVKVTQSSRYLVKRTGEKVFLECVQDMDHENMFWYRQDPGLGLRLIYFSYDVKMKEKGDIPEGYSVSREKKERFSLILESASTNQTSMYLCASSFDRLSYEQYFGPGTRLTVT.

This clone has only a few counts. The V call is TRBV5-5, the J call TRBJ1-3; the match to TRBD1 covers 12 bases. Germline lookup yields CDR1 SGHKS and CDR2 YYEKEE (reference sequence). Germline trimming cut 7 bases from V and 3 bases from J; bases unmatched to any gene: 11. The CDR3 runs 17 residues. For the CDR3, the DNA is TGTGCCAGCTCCTTCGGGGACAGGGGGCTTATTGGAAACACCATATATTTT. As protein: CASSFGDRGLIGNTIYF. Full variable domain (rest looked up from reference TRBV5-5 and TRBJ1-3): DAGVTQSPTHLIKTRGQQVTLRCSPISGHKSVSWYQQVLGQGPQFIFQYYEKEERGRGNFPDRFSARQFPNYSSELNVNALLLGDSALYLCASSFGDRGLIGNTIYFGEGSWLTVV.

The chain uses TRBV7-9 and TRBJ2-1, with TRBD2 as a possible D gene (5 bases). In germline, CDR1 is SEHNR, CDR2 FQNEAQ (reference sequence). Trimming removed 2 bases at V and 6 bases at J, with 8 bases between. CDR3 length: 13 residues. For the CDR3, the DNA is TGTGCCAGCAGCTTACCTAGCATCAATGAGCAGTTCTTC. Its protein product is CASSLPSINEQFF.